Listed below are T cell receptor beta chains from one sample, sequenced in a study of blood T cell repertoires in COVID-19. The table came from immunoSEQ multiplex PCR; TCRdb's copy has only in-frame clones and leaves some out. The profile shows some 240,000 clones, roughly 76% of them singletons. Material for sequencing was peripheral blood. These receptors all come from a woman older than 75 with COVID-19, enrolled during active disease. Both conserved end residues are part of each CDR3. The D gene is left open where the match is weak. Clone size is shown for a subset of rows, as once, few, many or a class of expanded clone.

j_gene | len | v_gene | abundance | d_gene | CDR3aa | CDR3nt
TRBJ2-5 | 13 | TRBV29-1 | . | TRBD2 | CSLTSGGQETQYF | TGCAGCCTGACTAGCGGGGGGCAAGAGACCCAGTACTTC
TRBJ1-5 | 13 | TRBV28 | many | TRBD1 | CASSIQGPGPQHF | TGTGCCAGCAGTATACAGGGGCCAGGGCCCCAGCATTTT
TRBJ2-2 | 15 | TRBV5-1 | . | TRBD1 | CASRLARTGVGELFF | TGCGCCAGCAGATTGGCCCGGACAGGGGTCGGGGAGCTGTTTTTT
TRBJ2-1 | 18 | TRBV4-3 | . | . | CASSQGQPWSSSYNEQFF | TGCGCCAGCAGCCAAGGTCAACCCTGGAGTAGCTCCTACAATGAGCAGTTCTTC
TRBJ1-5 | 15 | TRBV7-2 | once | . | CASSLEQLSNQPQHF | TGTGCCAGCAGCTTAGAACAGCTTAGCAATCAGCCCCAGCATTTT
TRBJ1-2 | 15 | TRBV2 | . | TRBD1 | CASSSYGQGGYGYTF | TGTGCCAGCAGTTCTTACGGACAGGGCGGGTATGGCTACACCTTC
TRBJ2-5 | 13 | TRBV2 | . | TRBD2 | CASRAGGRETQYF | TGTGCCAGCAGGGCGGGAGGTCGGGAGACCCAGTACTTC
TRBJ1-5 | 15 | TRBV30 | . | TRBD1 | CAWSVGDSANQPQHF | TGTGCCTGGAGTGTTGGGGACAGTGCCAATCAGCCCCAGCATTTT
TRBJ2-1 | 19 | TRBV3-1/TRBV3-2 | . | TRBD2 | CASSQGRASGGPVYNEQFF | TGTGCCAGCAGCCAAGGGAGAGCTAGCGGGGGGCCGGTGTACAATGAGCAGTTCTTC
TRBJ1-2 | 14 | TRBV10-3 | few | . | CAISDNSGRDGYTF | TGTGCCATCAGTGACAACTCAGGGCGTGATGGCTACACCTTC